The sequence of this TCR beta chain was determined in a study of response to subunit inactivated influenza vaccine. Study-level findings and limits: The authors offered the suggestion that each seasonal influenza vaccination recruits few new T cells.

Germline V gene lookup returns CDR1 SGHRS and CDR2 YFSETQ. The length of the CDR3 is 17 residues. J lost 2 bases, V lost 2 bases, and 12 bases had no gene match. Each CDR3 protein gets one entry after TCRdb re-called the RT-PCR reads with MiXCR. Of roughly 700,000 distinct CDR3 sequences in the sample, roughly 13% were seen once. A word on this clonotype: Its target is not known.

The material sequenced was PBMCs from blood, taken 14 days before vaccination. The clonotype originates from a man between 45 and 60 years old who received an inactivated influenza vaccine. The V and J genes are TRBV5-1 and TRBJ2-5; 7 nucleotides agree with TRBD1. This CDR3 reads CASSLGPNRGTQETQYF. CDR3 sequence (DNA): TGCGCCAGCAGCTTAGGACCTAACAGGGGAACGCAAGAGACCCAGTACTTC.